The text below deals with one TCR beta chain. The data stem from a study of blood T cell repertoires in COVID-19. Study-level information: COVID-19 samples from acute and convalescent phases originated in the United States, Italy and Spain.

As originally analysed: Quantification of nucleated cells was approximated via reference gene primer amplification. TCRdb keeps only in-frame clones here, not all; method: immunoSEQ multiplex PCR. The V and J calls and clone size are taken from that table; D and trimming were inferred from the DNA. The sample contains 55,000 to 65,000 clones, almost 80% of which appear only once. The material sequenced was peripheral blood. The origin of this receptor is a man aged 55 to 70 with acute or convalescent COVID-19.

The CDR3 DNA is TGTGCCTGGAGTGTATCGGGGAGCTCCTATAATTCACCCCTCCACTTT. As protein: CAWSVSGSSYNSPLHF. The rearrangement joins TRBV30 to TRBJ1-6; no clear D gene. Germline values: CDR1 GTSNPN, CDR2 SVGIG (reference sequence). The V gene lost 0 bases and the J gene lost 0 bases, with 9 bases spanning the gap. This CDR3 region has 16 residues.